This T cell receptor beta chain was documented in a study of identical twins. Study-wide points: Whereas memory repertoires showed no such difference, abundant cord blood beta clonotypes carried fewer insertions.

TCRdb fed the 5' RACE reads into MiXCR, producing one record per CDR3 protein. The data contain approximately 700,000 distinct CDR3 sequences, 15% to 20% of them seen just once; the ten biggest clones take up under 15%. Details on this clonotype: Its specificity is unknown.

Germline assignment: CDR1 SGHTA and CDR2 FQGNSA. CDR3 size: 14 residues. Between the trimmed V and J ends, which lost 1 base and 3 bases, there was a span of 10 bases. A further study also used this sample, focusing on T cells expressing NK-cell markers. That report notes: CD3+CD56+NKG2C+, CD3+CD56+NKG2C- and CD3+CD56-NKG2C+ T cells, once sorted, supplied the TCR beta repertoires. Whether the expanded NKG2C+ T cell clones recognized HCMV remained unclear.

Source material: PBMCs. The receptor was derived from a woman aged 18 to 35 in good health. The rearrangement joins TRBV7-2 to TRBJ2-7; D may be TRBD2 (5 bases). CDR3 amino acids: CASSLGHGLYEQYF. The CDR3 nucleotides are TGTGCCAGCAGCTTAGGTCACGGACTCTACGAGCAGTACTTC.